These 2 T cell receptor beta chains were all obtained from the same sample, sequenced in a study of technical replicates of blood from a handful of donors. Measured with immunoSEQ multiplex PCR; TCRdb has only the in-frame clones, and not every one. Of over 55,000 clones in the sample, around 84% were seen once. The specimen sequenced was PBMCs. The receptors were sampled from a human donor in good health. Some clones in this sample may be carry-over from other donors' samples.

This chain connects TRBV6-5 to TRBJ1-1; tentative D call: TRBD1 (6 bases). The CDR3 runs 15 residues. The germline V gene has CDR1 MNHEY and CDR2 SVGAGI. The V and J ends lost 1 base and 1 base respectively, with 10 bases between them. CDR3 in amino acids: CASSYFQGKNTEAFF. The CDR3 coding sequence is TGTGCCAGCAGTTACTTTCAGGGGAAGAACACTGAAGCTTTCTTT.

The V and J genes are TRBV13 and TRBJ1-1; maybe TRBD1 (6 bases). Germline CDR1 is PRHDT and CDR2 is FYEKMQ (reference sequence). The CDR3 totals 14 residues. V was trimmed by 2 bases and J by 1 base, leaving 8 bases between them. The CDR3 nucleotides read TGTGCCAGCAGCTTATGGACAGAGAACACTGAAGCTTTCTTT. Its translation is CASSLWTENTEAFF.